A selection of T cell receptor beta chains follows, all from one sample in a study of cytomegalovirus exposure and HLA in healthy donors. Profiled with immunoSEQ multiplex PCR; TCRdb holds only in-frame clones, not every one. The sample holds 160,000 or so clones, around four fifths seen once. The sequenced material came from PBMCs. The receptors come from a woman younger than 35 in good health and CMV-seronegative. Each CDR3 is given with its conserved first and last residue. The D gene is left open where the match is weak. Clone size is not always given. Where it is, it says once, few, many or a class for expanded clones.

clone size	V gene	J gene	D gene	CDR3 DNA	CDR3 protein
-	TRBV20-1	TRBJ2-5	-	TGCAGTGCAGACAGGCAAGAGACCCAGTACTTC	CSADRQETQYF
-	TRBV9	TRBJ2-3	TRBD2	TGTGCCAGCAGCGTAGCCGGTTCGGGGGGTGGGCGGGGGTTCGCAGATACGCAGTATTTT	CASSVAGSGGGRGFADTQYF
-	TRBV4-1	TRBJ1-1	-	TGCGCCAGCAGCCAAGACGAGCTAATGAACACTGAAGCTTTCTTT	CASSQDELMNTEAFF
-	TRBV18	TRBJ2-1	-	TGTGCCAGCTCAGCCCTACCAGGGTCCCCCTACAATGAGCAGTTCTTC	CASSALPGSPYNEQFF
-	TRBV10-1	TRBJ2-7	-	TGCGCCAGCAGTGGAGCAGGGGGGACCTACGAGCAGTACTTC	CASSGAGGTYEQYF
-	TRBV5-4	TRBJ1-6	-	TGTGCCAGCAGCCGGAGGTATACTAATAATTCACCCCTCCACTTT	CASSRRYTNNSPLHF
-	TRBV6-1	TRBJ1-4	TRBD1	TGTGCCAGCAGTAAAAGACAGGGAAGAAGTGAAAAACTGTTTTTT	CASSKRQGRSEKLFF
-	TRBV2	TRBJ1-2	-	TGTGCCAGCAGCACACTGACAGAGTCCTATGGCTACACCTTC	CASSTLTESYGYTF
-	TRBV28	TRBJ2-1	TRBD1	TGTGCCAGCAGCGTCCGGGACAGGGGGAACAATGAGCAGTTCTTC	CASSVRDRGNNEQFF
-	TRBV10-2	TRBJ2-1	TRBD2	TGCGCCAGCAGTTTTACTAGCGGGGGGGCTAATGAGCAGTTCTTC	CASSFTSGGANEQFF
once	TRBV11-2	TRBJ2-5	TRBD2	TGTGCCAGCAGCTTAGTGGGACTAGCGGGGAGGACCCAGTACTTC	CASSLVGLAGRTQYF
-	TRBV9	TRBJ2-3	-	TGTGCCAGCAGCGTAGGGGGGCGGCTCGGCACAGATACGCAGTATTTT	CASSVGGRLGTDTQYF
-	TRBV7-3	TRBJ2-3	-	TGTGCCAGCAGCACCACCAGGGTAGATACGCAGTATTTT	CASSTTRVDTQYF
-	TRBV9	TRBJ2-7	TRBD1	TGTGCCAGCAGCCCCTACGGGACAGGGGTCTACGAGCAGTACTTC	CASSPYGTGVYEQYF
-	TRBV18	TRBJ2-6	TRBD1	TGTGCCAGCTCACCCAGGACAGGGGGAGTATCTGGGGCCAACGTCCTGACTTTC	CASSPRTGGVSGANVLTF
-	TRBV4-2	TRBJ1-2	TRBD1	TGTGCCAGCAGCCAAGAAAGGTACGGGGCGACAGGGTCGAGGTTCTATGGCTACACCTTC	CASSQERYGATGSRFYGYTF
once	TRBV4-2	TRBJ2-7	TRBD2	TGTGCCAGCAGCCCTATAGCGGGGGCCCCTTACGAGCAGTACTTC	CASSPIAGAPYEQYF
-	TRBV7-2	TRBJ1-3	-	TGTGCCAGCAGCGGGGGGTTGGCGGGTGGAAACACCATATATTTT	CASSGGLAGGNTIYF
-	TRBV19	TRBJ2-7	TRBD2	TGTGCCAGTAGTAGGGAGACTAGCGGGAGCTCCTACGAGCAGTACTTC	CASSRETSGSSYEQYF
few	TRBV5-6	TRBJ2-1	-	TGTGCCAGCAGCTTGGCCTTGGAGGAGGGACAGCGCACCCGCAGGCAGTTCTTC	CASSLALEEGQRTRRQFF
-	TRBV27	TRBJ2-5	TRBD1	TGTGCCAGCAGTCCTGGACAGGGGGGGCAAGAGACCCAGTACTTC	CASSPGQGGQETQYF
-	TRBV10-3	TRBJ1-1	TRBD1	TGTGCCATCAGGACAGGGGGCACTGAAGCTTTCTTT	CAIRTGGTEAFF
-	TRBV29-1	TRBJ2-3	TRBD2	TGCAGCGTTGAGGCTGCTAGCGGGGTTACAGATACGCAGTATTTT	CSVEAASGVTDTQYF
-	TRBV27	TRBJ2-7	-	TGTGCCAGCAGTTTAAAGGACAGTTACGAGCAGTACTTC	CASSLKDSYEQYF
once	TRBV28	TRBJ2-1	TRBD2	TGTGCCAGCAGTTTGTTCGGGAGGAGGTTCAATGAGCAGTTCTTC	CASSLFGRRFNEQFF
-	TRBV19	TRBJ1-2	-	TGTGCCAGTAGGGAGGAGTATGGCTACACCTTC	CASREEYGYTF
-	TRBV5-6	TRBJ1-2	-	TGTGCCAGCAGCCTAGTGGGAGCCGGGAGCTATGGCTACACCTTC	CASSLVGAGSYGYTF
-	TRBV7-8	TRBJ2-3	-	TGTGCCAGCAGCGCGAGACTACGCACAGATACGCAGTATTTT	CASSARLRTDTQYF
-	TRBV6-5	TRBJ1-3	-	TGTGCCAGCATTGCCCAGGGTGCGGGAAACACCATATATTTT	CASIAQGAGNTIYF
few	TRBV11-3	TRBJ2-7	TRBD1	TGTGCCAGCAGCTTAGTTCAATGGACAGGCGACTACGAGCAGTACTTC	CASSLVQWTGDYEQYF
-	TRBV30	TRBJ1-4	-	TGTGCCTGGAGTTATCAGACAGGCCCTAATGAAAAACTGTTTTTT	CAWSYQTGPNEKLFF
-	TRBV9	TRBJ2-5	-	TGTGCCAGCAGCGCGTACTCGCAAGAGACCCAGTACTTC	CASSAYSQETQYF
-	TRBV11-2	TRBJ2-7	-	TGTGCCAGCAGCTCGGTGAAGTCCTACGAGCAGTACTTC	CASSSVKSYEQYF
-	TRBV2	TRBJ1-1	-	TGTGCCTCTAGCGGGGTAATCAACACTGAAGCTTTCTTT	CASSGVINTEAFF
-	TRBV28	TRBJ1-2	-	TGTGCCAGCAGTTTGGGCGGGGGACCAGCATATGGCTACACCTTC	CASSLGGGPAYGYTF
-	TRBV11-3	TRBJ1-2	-	TGTGCCAGCAGCCCCGGTGAGGGTGGAGGCTACACCTTC	CASSPGEGGGYTF
-	TRBV5-5	TRBJ2-3	-	TGTGCCAGCAGCCCCGGGACAATTGACACAGATACGCAGTATTTT	CASSPGTIDTDTQYF
-	TRBV18	TRBJ2-7	TRBD1	TGTGCCTCCACAGGGGGGACCTCCTACGAGCAGTACTTC	CASTGGTSYEQYF
-	TRBV27	TRBJ1-1	-	TGTGCCAGCGGTTTCGGGGGGTTTACGAACACTGAAGCTTTCTTT	CASGFGGFTNTEAFF
-	TRBV6-5	TRBJ2-7	-	TGTGCCAGCAGTTACAAGCAGGGTTACGAGCAGTACTTC	CASSYKQGYEQYF
-	TRBV6-1	TRBJ2-7	-	TGTGCCAGCAGTCGCAGACAGACCCTCTACGAGCAGTACTTC	CASSRRQTLYEQYF
-	TRBV7-8	TRBJ1-6	-	TGTGCCAGCAGCCTCGCCAGGACAGTGTTGTCACCCCTCCACTTT	CASSLARTVLSPLHF